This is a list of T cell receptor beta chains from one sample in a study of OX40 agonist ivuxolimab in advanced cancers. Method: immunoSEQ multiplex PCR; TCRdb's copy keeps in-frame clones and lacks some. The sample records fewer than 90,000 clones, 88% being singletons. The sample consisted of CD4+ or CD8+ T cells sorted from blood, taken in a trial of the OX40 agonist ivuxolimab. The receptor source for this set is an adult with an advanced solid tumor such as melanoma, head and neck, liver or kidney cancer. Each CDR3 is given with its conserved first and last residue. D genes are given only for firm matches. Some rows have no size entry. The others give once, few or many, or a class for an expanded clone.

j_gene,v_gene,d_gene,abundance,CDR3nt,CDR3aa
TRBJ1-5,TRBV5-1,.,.,TGCGCCAGCAGCTTGGCAGGGACGGCTGGTCAGCCCCAGCATTTT,CASSLAGTAGQPQHF
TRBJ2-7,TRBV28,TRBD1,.,TGTGCCAGCAGTTTAGGGACAGAGCTACGAGGGCAGTACTTC,CASSLGTELRGQYF
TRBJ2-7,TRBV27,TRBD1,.,TGTGCCAGCAGCCAAAGACAGGGGAGCTACGAGCAGTACTTC,CASSQRQGSYEQYF
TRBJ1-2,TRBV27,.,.,TGTGCCAGCAGTTTCCTGGGGGCGGGAGGCTACACCTTC,CASSFLGAGGYTF
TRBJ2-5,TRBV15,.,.,TGTGCCACCAGCAGTCAGGGCGTAGCAAGGACCCAGTACTTC,CATSSQGVARTQYF
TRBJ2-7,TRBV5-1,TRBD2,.,TGCGCCAGCAGCTTTACTAGCGGGGCCTACGAGCAGTACTTC,CASSFTSGAYEQYF
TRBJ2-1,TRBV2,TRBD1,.,TGTGCCAGCAGTATGGACAGGGAGAATGAGCAGTTCTTC,CASSMDRENEQFF
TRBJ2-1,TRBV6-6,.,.,TGTGCCAGCGTCGGGGAGACTGGACGGGAGTTCTTC,CASVGETGREFF
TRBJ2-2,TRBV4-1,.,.,TGCGCCAGCAGCCAAGACGCGGCCTCCACCGGGGAGCTGTTTTTT,CASSQDAASTGELFF
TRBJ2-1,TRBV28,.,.,TGTGCCAGCAGGACAACCGGTACACCCACGACGGATGAGCAGTTCTTC,CASRTTGTPTTDEQFF
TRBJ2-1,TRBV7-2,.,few,TGTGCCAGCAGCTTGATAGGGGCGCACAATGAGCAGTTCTTC,CASSLIGAHNEQFF
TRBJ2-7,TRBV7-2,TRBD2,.,TGTGCCAGCAGCCCCCGGGGACTAGGATCCTACGAGCAGTACTTC,CASSPRGLGSYEQYF
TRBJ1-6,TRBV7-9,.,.,TGTGCCAGCAGCTTTAACAGACCGAGAGGTTCACCCCTCCACTTT,CASSFNRPRGSPLHF
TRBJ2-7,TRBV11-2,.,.,TGTGCCGTAGGGCCCGGGGGCTCCTACGAGCAGTACTTC,CAVGPGGSYEQYF
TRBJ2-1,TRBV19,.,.,TGTGCCAGTACCACAGGTTACAATGAGCAGTTCTTC,CASTTGYNEQFF
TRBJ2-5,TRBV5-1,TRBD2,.,TGCGCCAGCAGCTTTAGCGGGAGAGTGGAAGAGACCCAGTACTTC,CASSFSGRVEETQYF
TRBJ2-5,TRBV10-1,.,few,TGCGCCAGCAGTGATACCGGACCACAAGAGACCCAGTACTTC,CASSDTGPQETQYF
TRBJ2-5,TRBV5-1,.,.,TGCGCCAGCAGCTTAAGTCTAACTGGAGAGACCCAGTACTTC,CASSLSLTGETQYF
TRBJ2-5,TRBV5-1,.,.,TGCGCCAGCAGCTTGTGGCGGGACAGCGAGACCCAGTACTTC,CASSLWRDSETQYF
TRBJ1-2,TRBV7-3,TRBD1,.,TGTGCCAGCAGCTTAGGCAGGGGGCAGGGTGGCTACACCTTC,CASSLGRGQGGYTF
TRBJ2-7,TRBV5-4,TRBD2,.,TGTGCCAGCAGCCCGGGACTAGCGGAGTCCTACGAGCAGTACTTC,CASSPGLAESYEQYF
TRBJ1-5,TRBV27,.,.,TGTGCCAGCAGTTTAATGATCAATCAGCCCCAGCATTTT,CASSLMINQPQHF
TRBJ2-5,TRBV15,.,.,TGTGCCACCAGCAGAGCGGGACCCGCAAGGACCCAGTACTTC,CATSRAGPARTQYF
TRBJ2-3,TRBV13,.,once,TGTGCCAGCGGGGGGGCGAGCGGGGTGGCCAGTGGTAGGCAGTATTTT,CASGGASGVASGRQYF
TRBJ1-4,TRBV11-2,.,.,TGTGCCAGCAGCTTCAGTGCAACTAATGAAAAACTGTTTTTT,CASSFSATNEKLFF
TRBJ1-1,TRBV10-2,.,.,TGCGCCAGCAGTGAGCGGCAGAGTGAAGCTTTCTTT,CASSERQSEAFF
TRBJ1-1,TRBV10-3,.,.,TGTGCCATCAGTGAAGAGGGACACTTGAACACTGAAGCTTTCTTT,CAISEEGHLNTEAFF
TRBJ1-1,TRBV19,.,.,TGTGCCAGTAGTATGGGGAGGGGGAAACGGAACACTGAAGCTTTCTTT,CASSMGRGKRNTEAFF
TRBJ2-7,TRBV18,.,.,TGTGCCAGCTCGGAGGACTCCACTAAAGTACACGAGCAGTACTTC,CASSEDSTKVHEQYF
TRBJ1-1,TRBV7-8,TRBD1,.,TGTGCCAGCAGCTCGAGGGACAGGGTTAGAGCTTTCTTT,CASSSRDRVRAFF